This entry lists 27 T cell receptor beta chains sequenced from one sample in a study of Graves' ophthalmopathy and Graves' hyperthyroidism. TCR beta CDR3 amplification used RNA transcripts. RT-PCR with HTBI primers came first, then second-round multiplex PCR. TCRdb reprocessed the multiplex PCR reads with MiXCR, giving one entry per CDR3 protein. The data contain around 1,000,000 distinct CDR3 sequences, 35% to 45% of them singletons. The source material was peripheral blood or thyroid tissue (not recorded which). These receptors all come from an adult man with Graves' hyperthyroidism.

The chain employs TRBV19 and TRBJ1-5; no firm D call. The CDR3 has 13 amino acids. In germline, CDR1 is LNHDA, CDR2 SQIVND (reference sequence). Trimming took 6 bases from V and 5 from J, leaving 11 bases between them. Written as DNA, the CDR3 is TGTGCCAGTAGGGCGGTGGGTGATCAGCCCCAGCATTTT. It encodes CASRAVGDQPQHF.

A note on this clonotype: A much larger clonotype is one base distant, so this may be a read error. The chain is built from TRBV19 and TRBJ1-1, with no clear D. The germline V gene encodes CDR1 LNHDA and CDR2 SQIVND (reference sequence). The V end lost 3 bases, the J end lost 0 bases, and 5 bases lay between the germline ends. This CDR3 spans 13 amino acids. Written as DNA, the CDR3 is TGTGCCAGTAGTATTTTGGTGAACACTGAAGCTTTCTTT. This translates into CASSILVNTEAFF.

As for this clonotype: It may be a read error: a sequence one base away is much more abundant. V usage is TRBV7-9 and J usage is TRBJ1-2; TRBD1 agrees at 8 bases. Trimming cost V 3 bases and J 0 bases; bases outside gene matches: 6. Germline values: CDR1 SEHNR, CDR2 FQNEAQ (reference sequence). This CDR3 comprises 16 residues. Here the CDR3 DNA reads TGTGCCAGCAGCTTCAAAGGACAGGGTACTAACTATGGCTACACCTTC. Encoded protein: CASSFKGQGTNYGYTF.

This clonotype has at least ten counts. The DNA for the CDR3 is TGTGCCAGCAGCTTAGGGTCAGGGTCTAATTCACCCCTCCACTTT. Translated, it gives CASSLGSGSNSPLHF. The chain links TRBV7-9 to TRBJ1-6; possibly TRBD1 for D (5 bases). This CDR3 contains 15 residues. V lost 1 base, J lost 6 bases, and 10 bases lay in between. CDR1 and CDR2 (germline): SEHNR, FQNEAQ (reference sequence).

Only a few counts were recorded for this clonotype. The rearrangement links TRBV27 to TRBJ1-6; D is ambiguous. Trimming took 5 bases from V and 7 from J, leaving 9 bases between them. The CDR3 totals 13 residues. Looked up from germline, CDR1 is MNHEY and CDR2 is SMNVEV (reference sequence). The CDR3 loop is CASSPKRNSPLHF. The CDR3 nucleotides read TGTGCCAGCAGTCCTAAGCGGAATTCACCCCTCCACTTT.

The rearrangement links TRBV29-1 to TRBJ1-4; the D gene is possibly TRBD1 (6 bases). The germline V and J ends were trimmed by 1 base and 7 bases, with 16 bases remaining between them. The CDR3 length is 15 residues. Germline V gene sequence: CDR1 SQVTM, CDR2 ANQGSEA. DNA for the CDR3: TGCAGCGTTGAAGGGGCGGGGACATCGGGTGAAAAACTGTTTTTT. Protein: CSVEGAGTSGEKLFF.

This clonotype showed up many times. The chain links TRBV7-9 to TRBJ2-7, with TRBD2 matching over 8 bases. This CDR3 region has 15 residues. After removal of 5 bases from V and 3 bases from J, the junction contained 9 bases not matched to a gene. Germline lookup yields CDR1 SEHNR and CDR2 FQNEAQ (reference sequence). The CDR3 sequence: CASSERTGGFYEQYF. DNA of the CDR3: TGTGCCAGCAGCGAGCGCACGGGGGGGTTCTACGAGCAGTACTTC. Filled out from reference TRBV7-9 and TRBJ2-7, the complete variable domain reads DTGVSQNPRHKITKRGQNVTFRCDPISEHNRLYWYRQTLGQGPEFLTYFQNEAQLEKSRLLSDRFSAERPKGSFSTLEIQRTEQGDSAMYLCASSERTGGFYEQYFGPGTRLTVT.

In DNA, the CDR3 is TGTGCCAGCAGCCGTTTCACAGGTTCCTACGAGCAGTACTTC. It yields the protein CASSRFTGSYEQYF. This chain connects TRBV4-2 to TRBJ2-7, with D perhaps matching TRBD1 (5 bases). In germline, CDR1 is LGHNA, CDR2 YNFKEQ. This CDR3 comprises 14 residues. Trimming stripped 4 bases from V and 1 base from J, with 11 bases between.

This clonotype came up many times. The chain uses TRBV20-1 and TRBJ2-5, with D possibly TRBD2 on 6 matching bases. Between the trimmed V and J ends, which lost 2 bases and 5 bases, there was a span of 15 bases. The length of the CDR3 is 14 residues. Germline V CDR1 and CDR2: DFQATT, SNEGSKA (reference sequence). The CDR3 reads CSARPGLPFETQYF. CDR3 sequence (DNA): TGCAGTGCTAGACCGGGACTCCCGTTCGAGACCCAGTACTTC.

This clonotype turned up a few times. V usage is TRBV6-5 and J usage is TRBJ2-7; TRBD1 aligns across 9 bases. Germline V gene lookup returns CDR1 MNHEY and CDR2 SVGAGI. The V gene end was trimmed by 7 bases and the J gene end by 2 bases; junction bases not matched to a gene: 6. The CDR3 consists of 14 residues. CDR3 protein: CASTRGTGPYEQYF. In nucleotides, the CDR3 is TGTGCCAGCACTCGAGGGACAGGGCCCTACGAGCAGTACTTC.

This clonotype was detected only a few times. CDR3 sequence: CASREGQPLNSGANVLTF. The CDR3 region has the DNA TGTGCCAGCAGGGAGGGACAGCCGTTAAACTCTGGGGCCAACGTCCTGACTTTC. The rearrangement links TRBV5-4 to TRBJ2-6; D possibly corresponds to TRBD1 (7 bases). The V gene lost 5 bases and the J gene lost 0 bases, with 18 bases spanning the gap. This CDR3 has 18 residues. Germline-derived CDR1 and CDR2 are SGHNT and YYREEE (reference sequence).

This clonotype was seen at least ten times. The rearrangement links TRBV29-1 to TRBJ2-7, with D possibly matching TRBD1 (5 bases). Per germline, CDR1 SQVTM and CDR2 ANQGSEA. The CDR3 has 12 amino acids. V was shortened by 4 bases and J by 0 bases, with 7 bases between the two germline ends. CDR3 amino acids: CSVADSSYEQYF. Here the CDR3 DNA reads TGCAGCGTTGCCGACAGCTCCTACGAGCAGTACTTC.

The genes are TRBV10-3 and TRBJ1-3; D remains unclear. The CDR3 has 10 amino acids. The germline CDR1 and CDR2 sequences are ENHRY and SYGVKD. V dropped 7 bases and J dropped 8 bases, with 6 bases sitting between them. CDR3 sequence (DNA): TGTGCCATCACCGAGGACACCATATATTTT. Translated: CAITEDTIYF.

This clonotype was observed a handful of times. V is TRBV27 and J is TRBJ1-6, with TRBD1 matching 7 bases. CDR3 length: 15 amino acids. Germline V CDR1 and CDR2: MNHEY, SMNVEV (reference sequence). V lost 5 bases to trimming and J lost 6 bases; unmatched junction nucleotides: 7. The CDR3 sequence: CASSPRQGLNSPLHF. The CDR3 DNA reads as TGTGCCAGCAGTCCTAGACAGGGCCTTAATTCACCCCTCCACTTT.

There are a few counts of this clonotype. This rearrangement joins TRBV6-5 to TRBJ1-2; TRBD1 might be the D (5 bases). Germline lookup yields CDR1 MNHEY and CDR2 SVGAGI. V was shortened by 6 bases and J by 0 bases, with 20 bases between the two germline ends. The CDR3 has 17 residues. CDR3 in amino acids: CASRGTGAGGANYGYTF. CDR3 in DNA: TGTGCCAGCAGGGGAACTGGGGCCGGGGGAGCTAACTATGGCTACACCTTC.

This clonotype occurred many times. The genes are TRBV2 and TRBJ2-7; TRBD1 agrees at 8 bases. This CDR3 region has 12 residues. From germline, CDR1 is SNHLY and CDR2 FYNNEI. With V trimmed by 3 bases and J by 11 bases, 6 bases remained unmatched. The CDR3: CASSDDRGRKYF. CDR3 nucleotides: TGTGCCAGCAGTGACGACAGGGGACGGAAGTACTTC.

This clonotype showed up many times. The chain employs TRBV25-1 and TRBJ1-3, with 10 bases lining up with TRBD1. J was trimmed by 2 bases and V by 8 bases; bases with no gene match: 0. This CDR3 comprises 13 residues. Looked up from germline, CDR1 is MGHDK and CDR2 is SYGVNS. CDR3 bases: TGTGCCAGCGGGACAGGGGCTGGAAACACCATATATTTT. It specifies CASGTGAGNTIYF. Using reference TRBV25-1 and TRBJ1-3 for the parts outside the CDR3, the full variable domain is EADIYQTPRYLVIGTGKKITLECSQTMGHDKMYWYQQDPGMELHLIHYSYGVNSTEKGDLSSESTVSRIRTEHFPLTLESARPSHTSQYLCASGTGAGNTIYFGEGSWLTVV.

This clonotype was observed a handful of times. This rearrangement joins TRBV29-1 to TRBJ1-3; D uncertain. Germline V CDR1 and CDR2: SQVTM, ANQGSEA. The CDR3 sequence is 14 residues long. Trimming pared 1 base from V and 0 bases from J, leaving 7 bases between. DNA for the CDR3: TGCAGCGTTGAAGGCAGGCACTCTGGAAACACCATATATTTT. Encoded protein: CSVEGRHSGNTIYF. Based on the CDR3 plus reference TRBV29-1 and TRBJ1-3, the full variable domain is SAVISQKPSRDICQRGTSLTIQCQVDSQVTMMFWYRQQPGQSLTLIATANQGSEATYESGFVIDKFPISRPNLTFSTLTVSNMSPEDSSIYLCSVEGRHSGNTIYFGEGSWLTVV.

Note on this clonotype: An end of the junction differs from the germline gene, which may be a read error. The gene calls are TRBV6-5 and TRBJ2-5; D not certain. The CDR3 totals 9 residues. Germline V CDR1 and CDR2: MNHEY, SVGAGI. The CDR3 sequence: CASSYPLTF. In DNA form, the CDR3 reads TGTGCCAGCAGTTACCCTCTTACGTTC.

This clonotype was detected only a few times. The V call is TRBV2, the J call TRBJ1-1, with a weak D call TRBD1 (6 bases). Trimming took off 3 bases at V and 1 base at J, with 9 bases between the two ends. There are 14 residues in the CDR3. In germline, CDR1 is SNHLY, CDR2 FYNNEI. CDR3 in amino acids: CASSDKTGNTEAFF. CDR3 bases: TGTGCCAGCAGTGATAAGACAGGGAACACTGAAGCTTTCTTT.

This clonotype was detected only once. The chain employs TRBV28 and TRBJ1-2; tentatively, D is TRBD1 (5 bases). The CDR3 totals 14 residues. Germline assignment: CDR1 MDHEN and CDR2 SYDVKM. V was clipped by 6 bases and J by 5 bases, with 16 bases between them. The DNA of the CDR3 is TGTGCCAGCAGCTCTGCAGGGACGAATTATGGCTACACCTTC. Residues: CASSSAGTNYGYTF.

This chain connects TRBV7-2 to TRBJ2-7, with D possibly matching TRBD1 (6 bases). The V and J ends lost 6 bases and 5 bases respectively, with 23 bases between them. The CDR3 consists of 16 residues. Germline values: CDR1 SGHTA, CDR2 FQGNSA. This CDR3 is CASRNYYRAAGNEQYF. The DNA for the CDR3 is TGTGCCAGCAGAAATTATTACAGGGCTGCTGGGAACGAGCAGTACTTC.

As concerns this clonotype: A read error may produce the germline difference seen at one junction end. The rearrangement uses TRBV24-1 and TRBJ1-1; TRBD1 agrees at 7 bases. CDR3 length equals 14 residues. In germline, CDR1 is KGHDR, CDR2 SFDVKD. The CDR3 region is CATSGAGGLTEAFF. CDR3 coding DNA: TGTGCCACCAGTGGAGCAGGGGGGTTGACTGAAGCCTTCTTT.

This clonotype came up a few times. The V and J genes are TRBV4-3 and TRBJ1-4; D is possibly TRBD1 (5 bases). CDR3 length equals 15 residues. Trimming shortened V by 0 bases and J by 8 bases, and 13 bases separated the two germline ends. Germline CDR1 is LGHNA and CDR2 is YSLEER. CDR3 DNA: TGCGCCAGCAGCCAAGATGAGGGGATAGAGGAAAAACTGTTTTTT. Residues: CASSQDEGIEEKLFF.

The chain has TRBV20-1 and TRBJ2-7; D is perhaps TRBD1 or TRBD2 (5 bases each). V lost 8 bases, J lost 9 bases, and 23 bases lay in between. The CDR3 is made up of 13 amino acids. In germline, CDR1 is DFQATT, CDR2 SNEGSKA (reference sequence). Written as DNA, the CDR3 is TGCAGTCTCGATAGGGACCGCGGGCAGGTGCAGTACTTC. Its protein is CSLDRDRGQVQYF.

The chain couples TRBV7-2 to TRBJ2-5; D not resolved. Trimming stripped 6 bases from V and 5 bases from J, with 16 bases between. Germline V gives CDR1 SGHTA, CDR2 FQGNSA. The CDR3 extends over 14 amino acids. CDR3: CASSYPDRLETQYF. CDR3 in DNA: TGTGCCAGCAGTTACCCCGACCGATTGGAGACCCAGTACTTC.

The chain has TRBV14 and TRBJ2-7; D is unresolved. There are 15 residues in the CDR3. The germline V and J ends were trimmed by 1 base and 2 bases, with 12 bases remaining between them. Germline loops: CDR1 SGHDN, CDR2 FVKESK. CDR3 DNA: TGTGCCAGCAGCCAAGGAGTGGTAGGACCCTACGAGCAGTACTTC. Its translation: CASSQGVVGPYEQYF.